This TCR beta chain was identified in a study of blood T cell repertoires in COVID-19 (dated by TCRdb to the early 2020s). Context from the whole study: Samples from collaborators originated in the United States, Italy and Spain and spanned both the acute and convalescent phases of COVID-19. The material from the prospective study consisted of cDNA or gDNA derived from T cells, B-cell-depleted T cells, or PBMCs. Deeply sampled blood TCRbeta repertoires from subjects exposed to, actively infected with, or recovered from COVID-19 were included in the dataset. A freely available public database, intended as a resource for researchers studying the immune response to SARS-CoV-2, is where the repertoires were released. The samples were drawn from two sources: the first 160 participants of the ongoing ImmuneRACE study, and 1,200 or so subjects contributed by 6 global collaborators. A de-identified subject ID, COVID-19 status, age in years and sex were almost always included in the sample metadata. HLA class I and class II types, where available, came from metadata supplied by the sample provider rather than from assay-based typing. What the authors observed across the whole study: Clinical and demographic metadata were provided uncurated, with the amount varying by source and participant.

Participants in the prospective study were enrolled through a virtual design, were aged roughly 18 to 100 years, and lived in some 24 United States geographic areas. In the prospective study, cohorts were assigned on the basis of participant-reported clinical history obtained from a screening survey and a study questionnaire. Recovered participants in ImmuneRACE Cohort 3 were defined by two consecutive negative NP/OP PCR tests, clearance by a healthcare professional, or resolution of symptoms. In the prospective study, mobile phlebotomists collected whole blood, serum and a nasopharyngeal or oropharyngeal swab from each participant. Participants in the prospective study had the option to provide additional blood draws and questionnaires over a 2-month period. Before DNA extraction, blood samples from the prospective study were shipped at room temperature or frozen. As concerns this clone: The specificity of this receptor is unknown. There are no base qualities to consult, and no much larger clone falls within one base.

TCRbeta CDR3 regions were amplified from genomic DNA using the immunoSEQ Assay, a bias-controlled multiplex PCR. The paper's processing steps were these. Nucleated cell counts per sample were estimated from amplification of reference gene primers within the assay. Sequence reads were collapsed and filtered to measure the absolute abundance of every unique TCRbeta CDR3 rearrangement. For each sample, productive Simpson clonality was calculated by taking the square root of Simpson's diversity index across productive rearrangements. What TCRdb holds here is the immuneACCESS table cut down to in-frame rearrangements. Part of the clones is not present; checked against another copy, under half of the missing clones reflect an unresolved V gene, and the others are unexplained. V, J and clone size are those of that table, while D and trimming were read from the DNA. This sample has under 150,000 clones in its table, and about 80% of those were observed once. About 2.9% of the sample is taken by the ten largest.

CDR1 SGHAT and CDR2 FQNNGV were looked up in the germline V gene. V lost 5 bases and J lost 3 bases, and the count of bases not matched to a germline gene is 6. The CDR3 contains 15 residues, cysteine and phenylalanine counted. Left in the record is the CDR3 DNA by itself, 45 bases read in frame from the first base. The sequence came from a woman between 45 and 60 years old who had recovered from COVID-19. The chain was built from TRBV11-2 and TRBJ1-4; 7 of the junction bases match TRBD1. The sequenced sample consisted of PBMCs or T cells enriched from blood (not recorded which). The CDR3 protein: CASSQTGWSNEKLFF. The bases are TGTGCCAGCAGCCAGACAGGGTGGTCTAATGAAAAACTGTTTTTT.